This is a list of T cell receptor beta chains from one sample in a study of blood T cell repertoires in COVID-19. Produced via immunoSEQ multiplex PCR; TCRdb's table is partial and in-frame only. The profile shows nearly 200,000 clones, 84% of them singletons. Input material: peripheral blood. Receptors originate from a human donor in a cohort sampled during active COVID-19. Each CDR3 is given with its conserved first and last residue. A D gene is named only where the DNA matches it firmly. Only part of the rows carry a size: once, few, many, or a class if the clone is expanded.

v_gene: TRBV10-3; d_gene: TRBD2; abundance: -; j_gene: TRBJ2-5; CDR3nt: TGTGCCATCAGCGACCCGGGGGGAAAAGAGACCCAGTACTTC; CDR3aa: CAISDPGGKETQYF
v_gene: TRBV28; d_gene: TRBD1; abundance: few; j_gene: TRBJ2-5; CDR3nt: TGTGCCAGCAGTAATAGAGTGACAGGGAAGGGTTTTGGGACCCAGTACTTC; CDR3aa: CASSNRVTGKGFGTQYF
v_gene: TRBV9; d_gene: TRBD1; abundance: once; j_gene: TRBJ1-1; CDR3nt: TGTGCCAGCAGCCGGACAGGGAACACTGAAGCTTTCTTT; CDR3aa: CASSRTGNTEAFF
v_gene: TRBV5-1; d_gene: TRBD1; abundance: -; j_gene: TRBJ2-1; CDR3nt: TGCGCCAGCAGCTTGGATACGGGTTCAGGGGGTAATGAGCAGTTCTTC; CDR3aa: CASSLDTGSGGNEQFF
v_gene: TRBV5-1; d_gene: -; abundance: -; j_gene: TRBJ1-1; CDR3nt: TGCGCCAGCAGCTTTGGGGCAGGGTCGACTGAAGCTTTCTTT; CDR3aa: CASSFGAGSTEAFF
v_gene: TRBV19; d_gene: -; abundance: -; j_gene: TRBJ1-1; CDR3nt: TGTGCCAGTAGTATAGGACAGAAGAACACTGAAGCTTTCTTT; CDR3aa: CASSIGQKNTEAFF
v_gene: TRBV7-9; d_gene: -; abundance: -; j_gene: TRBJ2-1; CDR3nt: TGTGCCAGCAGCTTACTTTCGGGGGACTCCTTTCTCTTC; CDR3aa: CASSLLSGDSFLF
v_gene: TRBV27; d_gene: TRBD1; abundance: -; j_gene: TRBJ1-2; CDR3nt: TGTGCCAGCAGTCTCCGGACAGGGAGCTATGGCTACACCTTC; CDR3aa: CASSLRTGSYGYTF
v_gene: TRBV6-4; d_gene: TRBD1; abundance: -; j_gene: TRBJ1-2; CDR3nt: TGTGCCAGCAGTGAAACAGGGGCTAACTATGGCTACACCTTC; CDR3aa: CASSETGANYGYTF
v_gene: TRBV18; d_gene: TRBD2; abundance: -; j_gene: TRBJ2-7; CDR3nt: TGTGCCAGCTCACCGGGACTAGCGGGAGATGAGCAGTACTTC; CDR3aa: CASSPGLAGDEQYF
v_gene: TRBV7-2; d_gene: TRBD2; abundance: -; j_gene: TRBJ2-3; CDR3nt: TGTGCCAGCAGCGGGCGAGCGGGGGCCGGCACAGATACGCAGTATTTT; CDR3aa: CASSGRAGAGTDTQYF